This T cell receptor (beta chain) was recovered during a study of T-cell memory formation after mild COVID-19 (dated by TCRdb to the early 2020s). The study in broad terms: Most TCR sequence clusters were specific to one of the two donors. In a couple of donors, T-cell clones that expanded and contracted after mild COVID-19 were followed by sequencing TCRalpha and TCRbeta repertoires longitudinally. The cohort was made up of two young adult volunteers, one female and one male, who were previously healthy.

Overall study outcomes, separate from this receptor: The detection of some responding clones in pre-infection memory suggests that pre-existing cross-reactive memory T cells joined the SARS-CoV-2 response. Clones contracting from day 15 to 85 had balanced CD4/CD8 phenotypes, while a second wave expanding from day 15 to 37 was biased towards CD4+. Only a couple of mild cases were covered by the study, and larger cohorts that include severe cases with pre-infection samples were considered necessary. Contracting CD4+ clones were found mainly in CM and EM memory subsets, while CD8+ clones were enriched in EMRA. SARS-CoV-2 specificity was not confirmed for the second-wave clones peaking on day 37.

V is cut by 2 bases and J by 4 bases, and the space between the germline ends is 14 bases. The CDR3 spans 15 residues, from the cysteine through the phenylalanine. Only CDR3 DNA is held: 45 bases, read in frame from base 1. CDR1 and CDR2 are drawn from the germline V gene: SGHRS, YFSETQ. Ficoll-Paque density gradient centrifugation was the method used to isolate PBMCs. The sequencer was an Illumina NovaSeq 6000. cDNA libraries for TCRalpha and TCRbeta were prepared by 5'RACE using constant-segment primers, with sample barcodes and unique molecular identifiers added. RNA was extracted from every sample with Trizol reagent. Library amplification was performed in two PCR steps, and a second sample barcode and Illumina TruSeq adapters were introduced in the second step. Sequencing of the libraries was done on an Illumina NovaSeq, producing 2 x 150 bp paired-end reads. Turning to the authors' computational methods: Reads were demultiplexed and collapsed into UMI-guided consensus sequences with migec v1.2.7. With mixcr v2.1.11, UMI consensuses were aligned to TRA and TRB V and J templates and assembled into clonotypes. A clonotype was counted as expanded or contracted only when both edgeR and NoisET called the clonotype significant, with the noise models trained on biological replicates. For edgeR calls, a false discovery rate-adjusted p below 0.01 and a log2 fold-change threshold of 1 were applied. As an exploratory analysis of dynamics, max-normalized trajectories of the 1000 most abundant clonotypes were examined by PCA with hierarchical clustering. The CD4 or CD8 phenotype of responding clones was assigned using the separately sequenced CD4+ and CD8+ repertoires. TCRdb reprocessing: public reads trimmed at Q25 with fastp, clones called with MiXCR, in-frame beta chains kept. Rows with a matching CDR3 protein are joined into one entry that keeps the most common DNA and genes. The V and J calls follow TCRdb's processing rather than the paper's. The sample contains about 140,000 distinct CDR3 sequences, about 14% of them found a single time. Roughly 14% of the sample belongs to the ten largest clones.

Turning to this clonotype: Its specific antigen is unknown. There are no base qualities to consult, and no much larger clone falls within one base.

Rearrangement joined TRBV5-1 to TRBJ2-3, with a tentative D gene TRBD2 over 6 matching bases. The sequenced sample consisted of PBMCs or a T cell subset sorted from them (not recorded which). The source is an adult woman who had mild COVID-19 (a few samples of this study predate the infection). The sample titles of this study are shuffled in the database, so cell type and time point are left out; the donor was told from shared clones. The CDR3 protein: CASSFRGARPDTQYF. The DNA reads as follows: TGCGCCAGCAGCTTCCGCGGGGCCCGTCCAGATACGCAGTATTTT.